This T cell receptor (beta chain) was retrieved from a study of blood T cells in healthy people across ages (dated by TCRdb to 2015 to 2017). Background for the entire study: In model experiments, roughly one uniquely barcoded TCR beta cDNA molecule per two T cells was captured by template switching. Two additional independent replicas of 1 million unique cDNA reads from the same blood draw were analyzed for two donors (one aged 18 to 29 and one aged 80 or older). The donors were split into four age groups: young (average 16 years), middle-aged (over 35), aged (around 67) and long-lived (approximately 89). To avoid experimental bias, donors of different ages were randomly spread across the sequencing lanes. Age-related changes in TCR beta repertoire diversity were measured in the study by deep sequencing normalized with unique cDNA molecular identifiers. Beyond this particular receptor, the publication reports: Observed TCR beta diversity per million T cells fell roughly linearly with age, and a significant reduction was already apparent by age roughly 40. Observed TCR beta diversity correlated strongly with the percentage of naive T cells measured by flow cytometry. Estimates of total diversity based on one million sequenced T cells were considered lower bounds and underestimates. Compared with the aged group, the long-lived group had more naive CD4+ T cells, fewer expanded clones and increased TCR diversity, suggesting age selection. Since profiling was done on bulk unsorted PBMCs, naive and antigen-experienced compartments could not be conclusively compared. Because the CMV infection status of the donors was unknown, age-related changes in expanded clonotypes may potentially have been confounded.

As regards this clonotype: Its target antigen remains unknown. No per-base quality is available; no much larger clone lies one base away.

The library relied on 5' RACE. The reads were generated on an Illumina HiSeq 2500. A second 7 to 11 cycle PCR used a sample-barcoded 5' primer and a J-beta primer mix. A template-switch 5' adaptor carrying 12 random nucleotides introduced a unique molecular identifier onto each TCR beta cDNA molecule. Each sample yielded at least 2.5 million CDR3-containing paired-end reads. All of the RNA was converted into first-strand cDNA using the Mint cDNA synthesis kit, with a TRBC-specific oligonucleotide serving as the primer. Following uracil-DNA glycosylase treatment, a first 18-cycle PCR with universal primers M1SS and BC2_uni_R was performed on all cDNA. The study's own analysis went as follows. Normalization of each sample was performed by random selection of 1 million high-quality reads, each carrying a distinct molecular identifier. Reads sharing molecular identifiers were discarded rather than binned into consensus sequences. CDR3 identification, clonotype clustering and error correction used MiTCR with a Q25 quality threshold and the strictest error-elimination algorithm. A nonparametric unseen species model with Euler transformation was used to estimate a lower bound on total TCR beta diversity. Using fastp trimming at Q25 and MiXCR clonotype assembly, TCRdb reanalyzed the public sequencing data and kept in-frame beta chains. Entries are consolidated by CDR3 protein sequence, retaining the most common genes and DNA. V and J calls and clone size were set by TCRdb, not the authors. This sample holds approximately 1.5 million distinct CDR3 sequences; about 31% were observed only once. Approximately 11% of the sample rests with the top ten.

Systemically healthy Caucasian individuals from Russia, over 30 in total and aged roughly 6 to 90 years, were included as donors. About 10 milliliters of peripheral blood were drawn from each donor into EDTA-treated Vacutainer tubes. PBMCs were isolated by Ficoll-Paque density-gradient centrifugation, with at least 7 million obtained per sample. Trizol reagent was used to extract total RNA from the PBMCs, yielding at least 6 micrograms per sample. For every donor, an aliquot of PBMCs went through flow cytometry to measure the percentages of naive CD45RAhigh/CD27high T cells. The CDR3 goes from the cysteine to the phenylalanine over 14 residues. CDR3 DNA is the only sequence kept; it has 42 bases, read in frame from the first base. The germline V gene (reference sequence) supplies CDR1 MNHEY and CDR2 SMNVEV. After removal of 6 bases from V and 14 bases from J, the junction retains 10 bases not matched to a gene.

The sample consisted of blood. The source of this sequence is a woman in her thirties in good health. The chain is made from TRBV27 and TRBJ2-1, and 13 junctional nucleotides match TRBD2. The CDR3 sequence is CASSQGLAGPREFF. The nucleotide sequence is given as TGTGCCAGCAGCCAGGGACTAGCGGGACCCAGGGAGTTCTTC.